This entry concerns a single T cell receptor (beta chain). Its antigen is unknown. Germline V gives CDR1 SEHNR, CDR2 FQNEAQ (reference sequence). The trim removed 5 bases at V and 6 bases at J, leaving 10 bases unmatched. This CDR3 region has 14 residues. The data were produced by immunoSEQ multiplex PCR, yet TCRdb's version contains in-frame clones alone and is incomplete. Here the sample spans around 2,000,000 clones, 85% to 95% being singletons. This sample is drawn from a study of shared clonotypes between healthy human individuals. Participating donors were healthy, HIV-negative adults free of recent acute infections or vaccinations. Into CD45RA+ naive and CD45RA-negative memory subsets, the CD4+ cells were split. Study results and limitations: Across subsets, estimated richness was generally greater for naive than for memory populations.

The V call is TRBV7-9, the J call TRBJ2-7; the match to TRBD1 covers 7 bases. What was sequenced was naive CD4+ T cells sorted from blood. Subset: CD45RA+ positively selected. This clonotype was obtained from a man younger than 35 in good health. CDR3 nucleotide sequence: TGTGCCAGCAGCGTCCGGGACAGTTCTCTCGAGCAGTACTTC. This encodes CASSVRDSSLEQYF.